Presented here are 10 T cell receptor beta chains from one specimen sequenced in a study of cytomegalovirus exposure and HLA in healthy donors. Amplification used 60 Vbeta primers and 13 Jbeta primers. Clones were sequenced by immunoSEQ multiplex PCR, and TCRdb holds only the in-frame ones, with some missing. The sample carries hundreds of thousands of clones, 82% recorded once. Specimen: PBMCs. The receptors here all came from a man in his forties in good health and CMV-seropositive.

The chain recombines TRBV7-9 with TRBJ2-7; 8 bases agree with TRBD1. Germline V CDR1 and CDR2: SEHNR, FQNEAQ (reference sequence). The CDR3 spans 17 residues. Trimming at V came to 0 bases and at J to 1 base, leaving 8 bases not matched to a gene. The CDR3, as DNA: TGTGCCAGCAGCTTAGCGTCCGGGGACAGGCGATCCTACGAGCAGTACGTC. Encoded protein: CASSLASGDRRSYEQYV.

The chain joins TRBV7-6 to TRBJ2-3, with TRBD2 as a possible D gene (5 bases). This CDR3 region has 15 residues. CDR1 and CDR2 from the germline V gene are SGHVS and FNYEAQ. Trimming stripped 1 base from V and 0 bases from J, with 8 bases between. The DNA for the CDR3 is TGTGCCAGCAGCTTAGAGGCGGGCAGCACAGATACGCAGTATTTT. This encodes CASSLEAGSTDTQYF. Full variable domain (rest looked up from reference TRBV7-6 and TRBJ2-3): GAGVSQSPRYKVTKRGQDVALRCDPISGHVSLYWYRQALGQGPEFLTYFNYEAQQDKSGLPNDRFSAERPEGSISTLTIQRTEQRDSAMYRCASSLEAGSTDTQYFGPGTRLTVL.

This sequence joins TRBV19 and TRBJ1-2; 9 bases line up with TRBD1. Trimming cost V 6 bases and J 2 bases; bases outside gene matches: 4. This CDR3 region has 14 residues. Germline values: CDR1 LNHDA, CDR2 SQIVND (reference sequence). In nucleotides, the CDR3 is TGTGCCAGTAGGCGGACAGGGGTCAACTATGGCTACACCTTC. The encoded protein is CASRRTGVNYGYTF.

This rearrangement joins TRBV6-1 to TRBJ2-1, with 7 bases matching TRBD1. CDR3 length equals 14 residues. Germline V gives CDR1 MNHNS, CDR2 SASEGT. The trim removed 5 bases at V and 6 bases at J, leaving 7 bases unmatched. CDR3 DNA: TGTGCCAGCAGTCGGGACAGTAGTTCCAATGAGCAGTTCTTC. Its protein product is CASSRDSSSNEQFF.

Only a few counts were recorded for this clone. The CDR3 DNA sequence: TGTGCCATCAGTGAGGGGCGTTACGAGCAGTACGTC. Translation gives CAISEGRYEQYV. This rearrangement joins TRBV10-3 to TRBJ2-7; D not resolved. Germline V gives CDR1 ENHRY, CDR2 SYGVKD. Trimming left V 2 bases short and J 4 bases short, with 6 bases between. The CDR3 totals 12 residues.

The CDR3 region is CASSEELLAIVTDTQYF. DNA of the CDR3: TGTGCCAGCAGTGAAGAGCTACTAGCTATCGTCACAGATACGCAGTATTTT. V is TRBV6-1 and J is TRBJ2-3; possibly TRBD2 for D (6 bases). CDR1 is MNHNS, CDR2 SASEGT, per germline. V was shortened by 1 base and J by 2 bases, with 16 bases between the two germline ends. The length of the CDR3 is 17 residues.

This clone turned up a few times. This rearrangement joins TRBV2 to TRBJ1-3; no definite D call. The CDR3 is made up of 19 amino acids. Trimming stripped 1 base from V and 0 bases from J, with 19 bases between. CDR1 is SNHLY, CDR2 FYNNEI, per germline. The CDR3 protein is CASSEVSSRLQSSGNTIYF. Here the CDR3 DNA reads TGTGCCAGCAGTGAAGTGAGCTCGCGACTCCAGAGCTCTGGAAACACCATATATTTT.

The chain carries TRBV6-6 and TRBJ2-3; D is perhaps TRBD2 (5 bases). Per the germline V gene, CDR1 is MNHNY and CDR2 is SVGAGI (reference sequence). The length of the CDR3 is 14 residues. V was shortened by 6 bases and J by 4 bases, with 14 bases between the two germline ends. Here the CDR3 DNA reads TGTGCCAGCAGGCTGGGGAGTTTGGCAGATACGCAGTATTTT. Translation gives CASRLGSLADTQYF.

V is TRBV19 and J is TRBJ2-5; 8 nucleotides align to TRBD1. J lost 5 bases, V lost 4 bases, and 9 bases had no gene match. The CDR3 spans 15 residues. Germline loops: CDR1 LNHDA, CDR2 SQIVND (reference sequence). The CDR3 DNA reads as TGTGCCAGTAGTACTTTGGACAGGGAGTATGAGACCCAGTACTTC. It yields the protein CASSTLDREYETQYF.

The chain couples TRBV7-2 to TRBJ2-5, with 7 bases identical to TRBD1. Germline V gives CDR1 SGHTA, CDR2 FQGNSA. The CDR3 is 14 residues long. V gave up 5 bases and J gave up 5 bases; unmatched junction bases: 8. Here the CDR3 DNA reads TGTGCCAGCAGCCGAATCACAGGGGTTGAGACCCAGTACTTC. Its translation is CASSRITGVETQYF.